The 30 T cell receptor beta chains below were found in one sample sequenced in a study of blood T cell repertoires in COVID-19. The protocol was immunoSEQ multiplex PCR, while the TCRdb copy is restricted to in-frame clones and leaves out a portion. The sample includes roughly 330,000 clones, 70% to 90% seen only once; the top ten take over 4%. The material sequenced was PBMCs or T cells enriched from blood (not recorded which). These receptors were collected from a young woman who had recovered from COVID-19.

The chain links TRBV27 to TRBJ1-2; TRBD1 is a possible D gene (6 bases). The CDR3 extends over 14 amino acids. Germline V gives CDR1 MNHEY, CDR2 SMNVEV (reference sequence). V lost 5 bases and J lost 4, with 14 bases in between. CDR3 sequence: CASSKTRQVYGYTF. The CDR3 DNA sequence: TGTGCCAGCAGTAAAACCCGACAGGTCTATGGCTACACCTTC.

The chain carries TRBV7-9 and TRBJ2-7; the match to TRBD2 covers 7 bases. Germline CDR1 and CDR2: SEHNR and FQNEAQ (reference sequence). V lost 4 bases and J lost 0; bases outside the gene matches: 12. The CDR3 is made up of 17 amino acids. The CDR3 nucleotides read TGTGCCAGCAGCTCCCTGGGGAGGGCGGCGAGCTCCTACGAGCAGTACTTC. Its protein is CASSSLGRAASSYEQYF.

This chain uses TRBV28 with TRBJ1-4, with 7 bases matching TRBD1. CDR1 is MDHEN and CDR2 is SYDVKM in the germline V gene. The CDR3 is made up of 15 amino acids. V lost 11 bases, J lost 8 bases, and 17 bases stayed unmatched. The CDR3 nucleotides read TGTGCCGCCTCAGACGACAGGGCGAACGGGGAAAAACTGTTTTTT. It encodes CAASDDRANGEKLFF.

This rearrangement joins TRBV5-4 to TRBJ2-2; TRBD2 is a possible D gene (7 bases). Germline-derived CDR1 and CDR2 are SGHNT and YYREEE (reference sequence). The CDR3 sequence is 16 residues long. V lost 3 bases to trimming and J lost 3 bases, with 15 bases between them. The CDR3 spells CASSYKGGADTGELFF. The CDR3 coding sequence is TGTGCCAGCAGCTATAAGGGGGGGGCGGACACCGGGGAGCTGTTTTTT.

The chain is built from TRBV19 and TRBJ2-7; the match to TRBD1 covers 12 bases. CDR1 is LNHDA and CDR2 is SQIVND in the germline V gene (reference sequence). This CDR3 is built from 16 residues. Losses at the gene ends were 5 bases for V and 6 bases for J; bases not matched to a gene: 11. CDR3 coding DNA: TGTGCCAGTAGTCTACCGGGACAGGGGGCGATCGGCGAGCAGTACTTC. It codes for CASSLPGQGAIGEQYF. Using reference TRBV19 and TRBJ2-7 for the parts outside the CDR3, the full variable domain is DGGITQSPKYLFRKEGQNVTLSCEQNLNHDAMYWYRQDPGQGLRLIYYSQIVNDFQKGDIAEGYSVSREKKESFPLTVTSAQKNPTAFYLCASSLPGQGAIGEQYFGPGTRLTVT.

The V call is TRBV24-1, the J call TRBJ2-2; 13 bases match TRBD2. Germline V lookup: CDR1 KGHDR, CDR2 SFDVKD. The J segment lost 3 bases and the V segment lost 7 bases, leaving 7 bases of the junction unmatched. The CDR3 extends over 17 amino acids. In DNA form, the CDR3 reads TGTGCCACCAGCGCGGGACTAGCGGGGCCCTACACCGGGGAGCTGTTTTTT. It yields the protein CATSAGLAGPYTGELFF.

This rearrangement joins TRBV12-3 or TRBV12-4 to TRBJ1-2; D is unclear. CDR3 length: 13 amino acids. V gave up 3 bases and J gave up 6 bases, with 11 bases separating them. This CDR3 reads CASSLALGDGYTF. As DNA, the CDR3 is TGTGCCAGCAGTTTGGCCCTAGGTGATGGCTACACCTTC.

The CDR3 here is CASSFAPTGRDGYTF. Written as DNA, the CDR3 is TGCGCCAGCAGCTTTGCCCCGACAGGGAGAGATGGCTACACCTTC. V and J are TRBV5-1 and TRBJ1-2, with TRBD1 identical over 7 bases. With 2 bases clipped from V and 6 bases from J, the junction kept 10 bases outside the gene matches. The CDR3 consists of 15 residues. Per germline, CDR1 SGHRS and CDR2 YFSETQ.

The chain has TRBV6-5 and TRBJ2-7; D call uncertain. The CDR3 sequence is 13 residues long. Germline V gives CDR1 MNHEY, CDR2 SVGAGI. Trimming took 6 bases from V and 3 from J, leaving 12 bases between them. The CDR3 sequence is CASSPSLNYEQYF. CDR3 in DNA: TGTGCCAGCAGCCCGAGCCTTAACTACGAGCAGTACTTC.

This chain links TRBV7-9 with TRBJ1-3; D ambiguous. The germline gives CDR1 SEHNR, CDR2 FQNEAQ (reference sequence). V gave up 2 bases and J gave up 2 bases, with 16 bases separating them. There are 17 residues in the CDR3. The CDR3 DNA follows: TGTGCCAGCAGCTTAACGGCGGGTGCGGGTGCTGGAAACACCATATATTTT. It specifies CASSLTAGAGAGNTIYF.

The chain uses TRBV5-1 and TRBJ1-2, with no clear D. The V gene's germline CDR1 is SGHRS and CDR2 YFSETQ. The length of the CDR3 is 16 residues. V was cut by 0 bases and J by 0 bases, with 12 bases left in between. The CDR3 DNA reads TGCGCCAGCAGCTTGGCGGACGGGAGGTCTAACTATGGCTACACCTTC. Its translation is CASSLADGRSNYGYTF.

The V call is TRBV28, the J call TRBJ1-2, with D uncertain. The ends were cut back, 4 bases at V and 2 bases at J, with 8 bases in the middle. The V gene's germline CDR1 is MDHEN and CDR2 SYDVKM. This CDR3 comprises 13 residues. The CDR3 bases are TGTGCCAGCAGTTCGTCAGGCAACTATGGCTACACCTTC. It encodes CASSSSGNYGYTF.

This clone was seen only a few times. The V gene is TRBV30, the J gene TRBJ1-3, with D perhaps matching TRBD1 (5 bases). Germline lookup yields CDR1 GTSNPN and CDR2 SVGIG (reference sequence). V lost 3 bases to trimming and J lost 0 bases, with 15 bases between them. The CDR3 is 16 amino acids. CDR3 amino acids: CAWRGLGAFSGNTIYF. The CDR3 DNA reads as TGTGCCTGGAGGGGTTTAGGGGCCTTCTCTGGAAACACCATATATTTT.

The chain carries TRBV4-1 and TRBJ1-1; 9 bases are shared with TRBD1. The trim removed 3 bases at V and 2 bases at J, leaving 13 bases unmatched. This CDR3 is built from 18 residues. CDR1 MGHRA and CDR2 YSYEKL come from the germline V gene. The CDR3 sequence: CASSHIPGQGGKNTEAFF. The CDR3 nucleotides are TGCGCCAGCAGCCACATCCCGGGACAGGGTGGGAAAAACACTGAAGCTTTCTTT.

This CDR3 is CASSVAPTGQRNEQFF. The CDR3 bases are TGTGCCAGCAGCGTAGCCCCCACAGGGCAGCGCAATGAGCAGTTCTTC. V gene TRBV9 combines with J gene TRBJ2-1; TRBD1 is a possible D gene (6 bases). The CDR3 is 16 residues long. V lost 0 bases to trimming and J lost 6 bases, with 16 bases between them. From germline, CDR1 is SGDLS and CDR2 YYNGEE.

This chain joins TRBV5-1 and TRBJ1-4; TRBD1 is a possible D gene (5 bases). The CDR3 contains 15 residues. The V end was cut by 4 bases, the J end by 4 bases, with 14 bases between. The germline V gene has CDR1 SGHRS and CDR2 YFSETQ. The CDR3 is CASSGEGRINEKLFF. CDR3 DNA sequence: TGCGCCAGCAGCGGGGAGGGACGGATTAATGAAAAACTGTTTTTT.

The chain recombines TRBV3-1 (or the pseudogene TRBV3-2) with TRBJ2-7; D unclear. Germline lookup yields CDR1 LGHDT and CDR2 YNNKEL (reference sequence). V dropped 1 base and J dropped 1 base, with 8 bases sitting between them. The length of the CDR3 is 14 residues. CDR3 loop: CASSQVGRSYEQYF. In nucleotides, the CDR3 is TGTGCCAGCAGCCAAGTCGGCAGGTCCTACGAGCAGTACTTC.

This clone was detected a few times. The gene calls are TRBV10-3 and TRBJ2-7; 9 bases match TRBD1. The CDR3 is made up of 14 amino acids. CDR1 is ENHRY and CDR2 is SYGVKD in the germline V gene. V lost 4 bases to trimming and J lost 3 bases; unmatched junction nucleotides: 4. This chain's CDR3 is CAISVRGQGYEQYF. The CDR3 DNA follows: TGTGCCATCAGTGTACGGGGACAGGGCTACGAGCAGTACTTC.

This chain uses TRBV20-1 with TRBJ2-5; 7 nucleotides align to TRBD2. Per germline, CDR1 DFQATT and CDR2 SNEGSKA (reference sequence). The CDR3 covers 17 residues. The trim removed 3 bases at V and 0 bases at J, leaving 13 bases unmatched. For the CDR3, the DNA is TGCAGTGCTAGTCTCCTAGCGGCTCACACCCACCAAGAGACCCAGTACTTC. It translates to CSASLLAAHTHQETQYF.

This chain connects TRBV27 to TRBJ1-2; the D is unclear. V was pared by 5 bases and J by 3 bases, with 19 bases between. This CDR3 contains 16 residues. The germline V gene encodes CDR1 MNHEY and CDR2 SMNVEV (reference sequence). This CDR3 is CASSPRVWSRDYGYTF. In nucleotides, the CDR3 is TGTGCCAGCAGTCCGAGGGTGTGGTCTAGGGACTATGGCTACACCTTC.

This chain links TRBV6-5 with TRBJ1-3, with D maybe TRBD1 (6 bases). The CDR3 totals 15 residues. V was cut by 6 bases and J by 4 bases, with 16 bases left in between. Germline CDR1 is MNHEY and CDR2 is SVGAGI. CDR3 bases: TGTGCCAGCAGCCAACTGGGGGCGCGGGGAAACACCATATATTTT. As protein: CASSQLGARGNTIYF.

V is TRBV6-2 or TRBV6-3 and J is TRBJ2-1; D might be TRBD2 (6 bases). Trimming removed 4 bases from V and 5 bases from J, with 15 bases in between. The CDR3 totals 15 residues. Germline V gene lookup returns CDR1 MNHEY and CDR2 SVGEGT. CDR3 DNA: TGTGCCAGCAGTTCGCTCCCCGGGGGACACAATGAGCAGTTCTTC. Residues: CASSSLPGGHNEQFF.

V gene TRBV7-2 combines with J gene TRBJ1-5, with TRBD1 as a possible D gene (6 bases). The germline CDR1 and CDR2 sequences are SGHTA and FQGNSA. Between the trimmed V and J ends, which lost 1 base and 6 bases, there was a span of 13 bases. CDR3 length equals 15 residues. This chain's CDR3 is CASSLGRGAGQPQHF. The CDR3 nucleotides read TGTGCCAGCAGCTTAGGGCGGGGGGCAGGTCAGCCCCAGCATTTT.

This clone was seen only once. The DNA for the CDR3 is TGTGCCAGCAGCGTCGGACAGGGGGCGAACTACGAGCAGTACTTC. Amino acids: CASSVGQGANYEQYF. V and J are TRBV9 and TRBJ2-7; 11 bases are a match to TRBD1. The CDR3 runs 15 residues. The trim removed 2 bases at V and 3 bases at J, leaving 4 bases unmatched. Germline CDR1 is SGDLS and CDR2 is YYNGEE.

This clone was picked up one time. The V gene is TRBV2, the J gene TRBJ2-7; possibly TRBD1 for D (6 bases). This CDR3 region has 13 residues. Per the germline V gene, CDR1 is SNHLY and CDR2 is FYNNEI. The ends were cut back, 7 bases at V and 1 base at J, with 11 bases in the middle. The CDR3 loop is CASTRDTSYEQYF. CDR3 coding DNA: TGTGCCAGCACCCGGGACACTTCCTACGAGCAGTACTTC.

V is TRBV10-3 and J is TRBJ1-2; 7 bases agree with TRBD1. Germline V gene lookup returns CDR1 ENHRY and CDR2 SYGVKD. V shed 3 bases and J 8 bases; nucleotides not matched to a gene: 9. The CDR3 is 14 residues long. The CDR3 loop reads CAISDETGALGYTF. Written as DNA, the CDR3 is TGTGCCATCAGTGATGAAACAGGGGCTTTAGGCTACACCTTC.

This clone was seen just once. The chain joins TRBV28 to TRBJ1-3; D gene unclear. Germline values: CDR1 MDHEN, CDR2 SYDVKM. The CDR3 is 15 amino acids. The ends were cut back, 5 bases at V and 5 bases at J, with 16 bases in the middle. Here the CDR3 reads CASSPPLGGRNTIYF. The CDR3 DNA is TGTGCCAGCAGTCCCCCCCTGGGAGGGAGAAACACCATATATTTT.

The chain combines TRBV5-4 with TRBJ1-1, with D possibly TRBD1 on 6 matching bases. The ends were cut back, 3 bases at V and 4 bases at J, with 19 bases in the middle. This CDR3 spans 16 amino acids. Looked up from germline, CDR1 is SGHNT and CDR2 is YYREEE (reference sequence). CDR3 region: CASSWNPGALGTEAFF. CDR3 DNA sequence: TGTGCCAGCAGCTGGAACCCAGGGGCCCTAGGCACTGAAGCTTTCTTT.

The chain employs TRBV5-1 and TRBJ2-7; 8 positions match TRBD1. Looked up from germline, CDR1 is SGHRS and CDR2 is YFSETQ. CDR3 length: 16 residues. Germline trimming cut 0 bases from V and 3 bases from J; bases unmatched to any gene: 8. CDR3 region: CASSLAGQGIVYEQYF. As DNA, the CDR3 is TGCGCCAGCAGCTTGGCCGGACAGGGCATCGTCTACGAGCAGTACTTC.

The chain is built from TRBV2 and TRBJ1-1, with D possibly matching TRBD1 (5 bases). The CDR3 is made up of 13 amino acids. V lost 6 bases and J lost 3, with 11 bases in between. The germline CDR1 and CDR2 sequences are SNHLY and FYNNEI. DNA of the CDR3: TGTGCCAGCAGCTCAGGGATGGACACTGAAGCTTTCTTT. This gives the protein CASSSGMDTEAFF.